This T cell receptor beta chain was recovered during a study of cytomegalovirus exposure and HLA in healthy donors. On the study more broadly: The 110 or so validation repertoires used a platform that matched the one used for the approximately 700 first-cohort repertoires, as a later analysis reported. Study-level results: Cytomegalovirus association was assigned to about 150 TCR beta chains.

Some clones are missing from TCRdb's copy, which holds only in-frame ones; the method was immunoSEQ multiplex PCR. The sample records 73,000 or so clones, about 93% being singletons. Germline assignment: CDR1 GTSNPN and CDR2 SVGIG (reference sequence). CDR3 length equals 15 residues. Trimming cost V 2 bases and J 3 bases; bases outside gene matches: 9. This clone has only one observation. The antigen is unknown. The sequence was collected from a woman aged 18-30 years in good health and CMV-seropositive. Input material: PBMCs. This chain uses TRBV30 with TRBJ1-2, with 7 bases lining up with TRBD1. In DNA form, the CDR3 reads TGTGCCTGGAGTTTACAGGGGCGGTTCGACTATGGCTACACCTTC. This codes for CAWSLQGRFDYGYTF.